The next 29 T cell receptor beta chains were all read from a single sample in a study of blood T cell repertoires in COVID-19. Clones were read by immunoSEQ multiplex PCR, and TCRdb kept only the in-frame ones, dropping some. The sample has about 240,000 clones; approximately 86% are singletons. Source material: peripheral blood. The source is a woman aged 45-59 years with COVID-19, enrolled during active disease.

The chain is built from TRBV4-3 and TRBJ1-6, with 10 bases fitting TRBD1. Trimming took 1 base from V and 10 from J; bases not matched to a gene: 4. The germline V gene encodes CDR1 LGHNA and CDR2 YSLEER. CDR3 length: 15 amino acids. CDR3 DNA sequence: TGCGCCAGCAGCCAAGTTGGGACAGGGGAATCACCCCTCCACTTT. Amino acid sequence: CASSQVGTGESPLHF.

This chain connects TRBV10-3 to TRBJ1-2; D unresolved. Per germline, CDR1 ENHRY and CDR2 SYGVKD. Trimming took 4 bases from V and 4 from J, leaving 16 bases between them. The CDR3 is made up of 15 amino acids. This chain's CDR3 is CAISGAGGETYGYTF. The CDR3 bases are TGTGCCATCAGTGGAGCGGGTGGGGAGACCTATGGCTACACCTTC.

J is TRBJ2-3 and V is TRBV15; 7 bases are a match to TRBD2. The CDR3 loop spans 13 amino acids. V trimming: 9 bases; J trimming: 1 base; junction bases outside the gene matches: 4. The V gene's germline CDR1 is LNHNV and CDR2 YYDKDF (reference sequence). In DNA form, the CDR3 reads TGTGCCACGAGACGGGAGGGCACAGATACGCAGTATTTT. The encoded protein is CATRREGTDTQYF.

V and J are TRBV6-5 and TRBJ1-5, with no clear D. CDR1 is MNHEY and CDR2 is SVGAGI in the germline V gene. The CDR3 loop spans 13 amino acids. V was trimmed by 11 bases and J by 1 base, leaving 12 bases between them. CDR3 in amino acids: CACHTESNQPQHF. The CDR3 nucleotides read TGTGCCTGTCATACGGAGAGCAATCAGCCCCAGCATTTT.

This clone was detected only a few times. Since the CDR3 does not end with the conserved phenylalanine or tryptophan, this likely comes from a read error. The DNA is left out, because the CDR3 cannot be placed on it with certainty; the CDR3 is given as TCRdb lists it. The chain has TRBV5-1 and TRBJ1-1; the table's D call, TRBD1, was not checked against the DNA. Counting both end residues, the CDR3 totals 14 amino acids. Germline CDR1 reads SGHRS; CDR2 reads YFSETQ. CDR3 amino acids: CASSLERMGTSIGV.

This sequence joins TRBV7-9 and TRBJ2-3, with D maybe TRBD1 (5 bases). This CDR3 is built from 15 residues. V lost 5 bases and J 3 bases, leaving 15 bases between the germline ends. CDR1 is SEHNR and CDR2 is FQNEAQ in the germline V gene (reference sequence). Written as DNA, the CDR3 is TGTGCCAGCAGCCCCCCAGGGTCTGCTACAGATACGCAGTATTTT. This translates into CASSPPGSATDTQYF.

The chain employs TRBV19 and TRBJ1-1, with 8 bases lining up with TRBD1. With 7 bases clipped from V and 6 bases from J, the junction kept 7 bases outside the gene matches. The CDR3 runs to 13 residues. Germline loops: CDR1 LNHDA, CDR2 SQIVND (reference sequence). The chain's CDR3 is CASTMDRVSEAFF. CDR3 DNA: TGTGCCAGTACTATGGACAGGGTGTCTGAAGCTTTCTTT.

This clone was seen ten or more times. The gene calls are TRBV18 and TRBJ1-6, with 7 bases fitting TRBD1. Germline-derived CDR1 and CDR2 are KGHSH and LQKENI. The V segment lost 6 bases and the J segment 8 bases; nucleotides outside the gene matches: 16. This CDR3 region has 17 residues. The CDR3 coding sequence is TGTGCCAGCTCGCCTCAGTCAGGGGGTGGCTTTGATTCACCCCTCCACTTT. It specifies CASSPQSGGGFDSPLHF.

The CDR3 protein is CASSLIRDRGNYGYTF. Here the CDR3 DNA reads TGCGCCAGCAGCCTTATCCGGGACAGGGGAAACTATGGCTACACCTTC. The rearrangement joins TRBV5-1 to TRBJ1-2; TRBD1 matches at 10 bases. The CDR3 length is 16 residues. Germline trimming cut 4 bases from V and 2 bases from J; bases unmatched to any gene: 8. Germline V gives CDR1 SGHRS, CDR2 YFSETQ.

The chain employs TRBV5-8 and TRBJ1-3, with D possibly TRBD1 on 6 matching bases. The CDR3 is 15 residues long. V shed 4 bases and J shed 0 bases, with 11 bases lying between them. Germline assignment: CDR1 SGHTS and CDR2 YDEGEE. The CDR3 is CASSLGTLSGNTIYF. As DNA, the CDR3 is TGTGCCAGCAGCCTAGGGACACTCTCTGGAAACACCATATATTTT.

In DNA form, the CDR3 reads TGTGCCAGCTCACCACGGTCCCAGGGGTTGGCCTACAATGAGCAGTTCTTC. As protein: CASSPRSQGLAYNEQFF. This sequence joins TRBV18 and TRBJ2-1; perhaps TRBD1 as D (6 bases). The V end lost 1 base, the J end lost 2 bases, and 15 bases lay between the germline ends. CDR1 KGHSH and CDR2 LQKENI come from the germline V gene. This CDR3 comprises 17 residues.

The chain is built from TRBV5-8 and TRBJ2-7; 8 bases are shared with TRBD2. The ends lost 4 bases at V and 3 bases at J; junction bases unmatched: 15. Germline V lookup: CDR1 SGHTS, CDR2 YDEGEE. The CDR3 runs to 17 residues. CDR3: CASSPGGTSGFLYEQYV. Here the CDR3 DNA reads TGTGCCAGCAGCCCGGGGGGGACGTCGGGGTTCCTCTACGAGCAGTACGTC.

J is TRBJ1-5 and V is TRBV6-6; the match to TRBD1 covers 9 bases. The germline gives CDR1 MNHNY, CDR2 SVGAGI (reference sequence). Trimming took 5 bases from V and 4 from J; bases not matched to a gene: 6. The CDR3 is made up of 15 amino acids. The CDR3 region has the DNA TGTGCCAGCAGTCCCACAGGGGGCTCGAATCAGCCCCAGCATTTT. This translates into CASSPTGGSNQPQHF.

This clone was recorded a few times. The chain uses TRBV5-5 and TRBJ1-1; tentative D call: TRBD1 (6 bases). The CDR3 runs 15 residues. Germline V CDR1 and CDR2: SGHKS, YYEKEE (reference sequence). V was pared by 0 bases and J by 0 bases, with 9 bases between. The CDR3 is CASSLGPGVNTEAFF. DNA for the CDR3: TGTGCCAGCAGCTTGGGGCCAGGGGTGAACACTGAAGCTTTCTTT.

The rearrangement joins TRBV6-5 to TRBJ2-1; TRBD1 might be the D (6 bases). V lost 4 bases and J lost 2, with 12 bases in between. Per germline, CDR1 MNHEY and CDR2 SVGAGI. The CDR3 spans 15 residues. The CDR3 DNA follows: TGTGCCAGCAGTTCTATCAGGGGTACCTACAATGAGCAGTTCTTC. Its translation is CASSSIRGTYNEQFF.

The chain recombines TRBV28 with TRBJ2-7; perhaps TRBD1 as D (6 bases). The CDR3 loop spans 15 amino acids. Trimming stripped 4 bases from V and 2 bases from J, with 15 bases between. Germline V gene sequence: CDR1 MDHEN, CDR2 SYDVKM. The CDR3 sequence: CASSSQGLPPYEQYV. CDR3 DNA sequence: TGTGCCAGCAGTTCACAGGGTCTTCCCCCCTACGAGCAGTACGTC.

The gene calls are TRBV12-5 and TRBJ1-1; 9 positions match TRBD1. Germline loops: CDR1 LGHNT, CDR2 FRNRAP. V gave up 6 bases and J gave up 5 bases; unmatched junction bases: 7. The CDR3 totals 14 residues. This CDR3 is CASGLTGGGTEAFF. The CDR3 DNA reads TGTGCTAGTGGGCTTACAGGGGGCGGGACTGAAGCTTTCTTT.

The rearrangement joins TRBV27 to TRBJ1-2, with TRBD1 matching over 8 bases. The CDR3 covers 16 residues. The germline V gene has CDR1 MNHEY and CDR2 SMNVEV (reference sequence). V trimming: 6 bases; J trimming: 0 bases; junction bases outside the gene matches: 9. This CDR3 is CASRRPGQASNYGYTF. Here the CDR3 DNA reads TGTGCCAGCAGACGGCCGGGACAGGCTTCTAACTATGGCTACACCTTC.

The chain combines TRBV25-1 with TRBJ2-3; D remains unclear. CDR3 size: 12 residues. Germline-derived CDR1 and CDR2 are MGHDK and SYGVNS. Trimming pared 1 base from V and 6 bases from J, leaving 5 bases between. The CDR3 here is CASSESVDTQYF. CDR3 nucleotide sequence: TGTGCCAGCAGTGAATCGGTCGATACGCAGTATTTT.

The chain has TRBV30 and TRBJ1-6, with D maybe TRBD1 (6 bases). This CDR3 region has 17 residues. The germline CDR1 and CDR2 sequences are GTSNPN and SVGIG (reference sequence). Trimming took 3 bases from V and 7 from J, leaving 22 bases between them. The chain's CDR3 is CAWRKYGPGTPNSPLHF. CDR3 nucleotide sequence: TGTGCCTGGAGGAAATACGGCCCCGGGACACCGAATTCACCCCTCCACTTT.

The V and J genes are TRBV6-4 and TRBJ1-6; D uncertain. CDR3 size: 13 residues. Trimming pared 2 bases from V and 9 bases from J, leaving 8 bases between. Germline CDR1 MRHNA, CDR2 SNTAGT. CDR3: CASSDRPGSPLHF. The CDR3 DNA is TGTGCCAGCAGTGACAGGCCGGGTTCACCCCTCCACTTT.

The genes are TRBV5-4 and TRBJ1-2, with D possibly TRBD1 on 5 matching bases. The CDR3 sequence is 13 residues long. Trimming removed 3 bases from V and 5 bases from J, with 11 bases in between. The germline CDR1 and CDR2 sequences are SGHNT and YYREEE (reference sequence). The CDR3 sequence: CASSSTAAYGYTF. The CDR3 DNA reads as TGTGCCAGCAGCTCGACAGCAGCTTATGGCTACACCTTC.

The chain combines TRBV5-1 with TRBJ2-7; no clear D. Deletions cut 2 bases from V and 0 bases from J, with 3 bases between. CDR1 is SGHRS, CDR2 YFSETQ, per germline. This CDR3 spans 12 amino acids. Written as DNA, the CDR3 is TGCGCCAGCAGCTTCAGCTCCTACGAGCAGTACTTC. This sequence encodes CASSFSSYEQYF. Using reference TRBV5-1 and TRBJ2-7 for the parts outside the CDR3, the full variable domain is KAGVTQTPRYLIKTRGQQVTLSCSPISGHRSVSWYQQTPGQGLQFLFEYFSETQRNKGNFPGRFSGRQFSNSRSEMNVSTLELGDSALYLCASSFSSYEQYFGPGTRLTVT.

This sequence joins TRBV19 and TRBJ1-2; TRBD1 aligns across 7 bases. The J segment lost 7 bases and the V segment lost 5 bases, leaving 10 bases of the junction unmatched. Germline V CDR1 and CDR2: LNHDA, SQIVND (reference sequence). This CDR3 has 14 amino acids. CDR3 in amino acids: CASSAIQGTVGYTF. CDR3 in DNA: TGTGCCAGTAGTGCCATACAGGGGACGGTTGGCTACACCTTC.

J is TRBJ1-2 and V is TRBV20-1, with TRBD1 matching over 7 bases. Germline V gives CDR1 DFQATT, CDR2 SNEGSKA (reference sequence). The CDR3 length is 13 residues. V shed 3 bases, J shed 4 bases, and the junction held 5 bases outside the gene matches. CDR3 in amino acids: CSASPGTAYGYTF. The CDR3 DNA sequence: TGCAGTGCTAGTCCAGGGACAGCCTATGGCTACACCTTC.

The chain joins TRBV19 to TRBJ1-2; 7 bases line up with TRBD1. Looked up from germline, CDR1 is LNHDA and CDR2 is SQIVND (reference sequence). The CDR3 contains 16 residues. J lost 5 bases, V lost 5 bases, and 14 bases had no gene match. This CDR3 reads CASSLLTGTALYGYTF. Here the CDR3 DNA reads TGTGCCAGTAGTTTACTCACCGGGACAGCTCTGTATGGCTACACCTTC.

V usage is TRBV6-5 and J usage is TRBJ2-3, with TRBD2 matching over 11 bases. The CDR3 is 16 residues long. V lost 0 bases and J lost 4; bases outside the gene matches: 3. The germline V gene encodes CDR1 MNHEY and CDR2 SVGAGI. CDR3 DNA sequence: TGTGCCAGCAGTTACTCTGTAGCGGGGGGGGCAGATACGCAGTATTTT. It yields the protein CASSYSVAGGADTQYF.

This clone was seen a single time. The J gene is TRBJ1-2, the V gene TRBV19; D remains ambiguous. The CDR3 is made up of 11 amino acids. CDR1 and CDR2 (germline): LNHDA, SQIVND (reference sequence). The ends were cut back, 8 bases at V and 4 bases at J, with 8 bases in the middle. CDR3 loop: CASQAGYGYTF. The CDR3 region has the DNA TGTGCCAGTCAGGCGGGCTATGGCTACACCTTC. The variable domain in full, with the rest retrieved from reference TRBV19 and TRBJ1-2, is DGGITQSPKYLFRKEGQNVTLSCEQNLNHDAMYWYRQDPGQGLRLIYYSQIVNDFQKGDIAEGYSVSREKKESFPLTVTSAQKNPTAFYLCASQAGYGYTFGSGTRLTVV.

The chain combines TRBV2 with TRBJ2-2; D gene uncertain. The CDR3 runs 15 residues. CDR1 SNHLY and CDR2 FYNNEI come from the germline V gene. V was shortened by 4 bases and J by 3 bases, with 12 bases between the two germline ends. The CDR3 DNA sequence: TGTGCCAGCAGTGTCGGTCGAACCTACACCGGGGAGCTGTTTTTT. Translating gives CASSVGRTYTGELFF.